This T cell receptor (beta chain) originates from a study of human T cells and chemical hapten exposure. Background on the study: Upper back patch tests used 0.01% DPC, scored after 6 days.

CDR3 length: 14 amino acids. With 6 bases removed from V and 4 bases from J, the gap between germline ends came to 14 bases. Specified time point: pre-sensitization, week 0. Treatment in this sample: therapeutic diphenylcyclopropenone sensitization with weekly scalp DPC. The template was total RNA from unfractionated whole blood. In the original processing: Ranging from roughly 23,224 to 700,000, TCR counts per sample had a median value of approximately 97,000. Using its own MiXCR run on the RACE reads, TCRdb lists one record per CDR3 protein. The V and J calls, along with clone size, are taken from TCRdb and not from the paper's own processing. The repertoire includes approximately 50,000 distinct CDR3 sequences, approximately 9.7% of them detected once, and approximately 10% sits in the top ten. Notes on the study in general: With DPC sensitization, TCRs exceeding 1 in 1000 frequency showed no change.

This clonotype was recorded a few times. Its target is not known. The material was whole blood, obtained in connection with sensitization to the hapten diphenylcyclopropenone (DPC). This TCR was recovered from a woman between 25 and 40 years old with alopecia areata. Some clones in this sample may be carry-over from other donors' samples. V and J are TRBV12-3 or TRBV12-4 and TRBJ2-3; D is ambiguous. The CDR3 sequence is CASSPPGSSDTQYF. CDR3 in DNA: TGTGCCAGCAGCCCCCCGGGTAGCTCAGATACGCAGTATTTT.